Sequencing of this T cell receptor (beta chain) was carried out in a study of shared clonotypes between healthy human individuals. Study in general: Donor composition was two women and a few men, aged 18 to 49. Researchers assigned three CD4 naive, three CD4 memory, two CD8 naive and one CD8 memory plate to each donor.

The CDR3 sequence is 13 residues long. V dropped 4 bases and J dropped 1; count of bases not matched to a gene: 1. Using immunoSEQ multiplex PCR, the repertoire was profiled, and TCRdb retains in-frame clones only, with some absent. Found here are approximately 1.5 million clones, approximately 98.5% of them singletons; the top ten hold under 0.45%. Naive CD4+ cells were CD45RA-selected; the remaining cells were memory. The chain couples TRBV5-3 to TRBJ2-7; TRBD1 agrees at 8 bases. TRBV5-3 is an ORF; its function is uncertain. This clonotype was sampled from a man aged 30 to 45 in good health. The sequencing sample was made of naive CD4+ T cells sorted from blood. Subset defined: CD45RA+ positively selected. The CDR3 region is CARSGDRSYEQYF. CDR3 DNA: TGTGCCAGAAGCGGGGACAGGTCCTACGAGCAGTACTTC.